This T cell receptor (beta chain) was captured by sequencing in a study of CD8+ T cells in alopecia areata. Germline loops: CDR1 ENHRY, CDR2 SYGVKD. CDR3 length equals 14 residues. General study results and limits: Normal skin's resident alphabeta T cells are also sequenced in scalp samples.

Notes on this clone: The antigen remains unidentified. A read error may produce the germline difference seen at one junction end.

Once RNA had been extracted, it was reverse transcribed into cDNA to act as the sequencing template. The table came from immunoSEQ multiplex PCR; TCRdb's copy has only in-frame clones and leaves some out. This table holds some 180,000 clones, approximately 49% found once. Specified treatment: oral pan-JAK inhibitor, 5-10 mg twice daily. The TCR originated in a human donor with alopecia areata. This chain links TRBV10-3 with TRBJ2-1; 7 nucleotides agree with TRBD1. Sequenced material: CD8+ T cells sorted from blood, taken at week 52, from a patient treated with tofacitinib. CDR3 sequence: CAISEFTGDNEQLF. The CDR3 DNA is TGTGCCATCAGTGAGTTTACAGGGGACAATGAGCAGCTCTTC.